This TCR beta chain was found in a study of OX40 agonist ivuxolimab in advanced cancers. About the research overall: Patients took ivuxolimab, an agonistic anti-OX40 (CD134) antibody. The dose-escalation group included hepatocellular carcinoma, melanoma, renal cell carcinoma and head and neck cancer. General study findings and limits: Nonresponders, in some cases, also had low normalized T-cell clonal expansion. The antigen specificity of the peripheral T cells (those that were expanded) was not determined.

Clones were read by immunoSEQ multiplex PCR, and TCRdb kept only the in-frame ones, dropping some. The table lists under 80,000 clones, about 90% of them singletons. Concerning this clone itself: Its target is unknown.

This CDR3 has 16 amino acids. The V segment lost 3 bases and the J segment 4 bases; nucleotides outside the gene matches: 8. From germline, CDR1 is SEHNR and CDR2 FQNEAQ (reference sequence). The sequence came from an adult with an advanced solid tumor such as melanoma, head and neck, liver or kidney cancer. The chain combines TRBV7-9 with TRBJ2-3; 9 nucleotides line up with TRBD2. The material was CD4+ or CD8+ T cells sorted from blood, obtained in a trial of the OX40 agonist ivuxolimab. The chain's CDR3 is CASSFPNRGGADTQYF. In DNA, the CDR3 is TGTGCCAGCAGCTTTCCAAACCGCGGGGGGGCAGATACGCAGTATTTT.